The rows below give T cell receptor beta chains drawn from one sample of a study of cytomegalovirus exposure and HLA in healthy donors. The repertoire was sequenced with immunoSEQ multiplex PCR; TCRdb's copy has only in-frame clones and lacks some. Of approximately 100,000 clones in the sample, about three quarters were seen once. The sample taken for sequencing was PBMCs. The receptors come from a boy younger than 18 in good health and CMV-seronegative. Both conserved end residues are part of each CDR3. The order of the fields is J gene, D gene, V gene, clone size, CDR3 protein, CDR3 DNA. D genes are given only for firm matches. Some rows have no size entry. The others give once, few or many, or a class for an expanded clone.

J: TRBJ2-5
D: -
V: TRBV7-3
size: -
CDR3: CASSLKPQETQYF
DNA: TGTGCCAGCAGCTTAAAGCCTCAAGAGACCCAGTACTTC

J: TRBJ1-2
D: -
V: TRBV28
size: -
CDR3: CASSPSGKANYGYTF
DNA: TGTGCCAGCAGCCCCTCAGGGAAAGCTAACTATGGCTACACCTTC

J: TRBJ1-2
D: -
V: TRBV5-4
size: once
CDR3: CASSDGLHYGYTF
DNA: TGTGCCAGCAGCGATGGGCTGCACTATGGCTACACCTTC

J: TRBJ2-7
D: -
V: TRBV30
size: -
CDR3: CAWAKSSHPSLTYEQYF
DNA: TGTGCCTGGGCCAAGTCATCACATCCTTCCCTCACCTACGAGCAGTACTTC

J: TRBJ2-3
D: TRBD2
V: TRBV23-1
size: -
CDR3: CASSQSGPTSGSRENTDTQYF
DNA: TGCGCCAGCAGTCAATCTGGTCCAACTAGCGGGAGTCGGGAGAACACAGATACGCAGTATTTT

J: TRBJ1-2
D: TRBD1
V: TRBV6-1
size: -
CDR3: CASPRDRDFYGYTF
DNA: TGTGCCAGCCCCCGGGACAGGGACTTCTATGGCTACACCTTC

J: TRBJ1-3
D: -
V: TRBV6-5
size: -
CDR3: CASTQGSGNTIYF
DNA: TGTGCCAGCACGCAGGGCTCTGGAAACACCATATATTTT

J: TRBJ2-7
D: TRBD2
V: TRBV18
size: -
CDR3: CASSSASGDYEQYF
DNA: TGTGCCAGCTCGTCCGCTAGCGGGGACTACGAGCAGTACTTC

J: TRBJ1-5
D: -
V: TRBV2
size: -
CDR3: CASKKEMGTGYSNQPQHF
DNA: TGTGCCAGCAAAAAAGAAATGGGCACAGGGTATAGCAATCAGCCCCAGCATTTT

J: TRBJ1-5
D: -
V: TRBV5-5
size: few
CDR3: CASSFGRGGNQPQHF
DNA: TGTGCCAGCAGCTTTGGACGGGGGGGCAATCAGCCCCAGCATTTT

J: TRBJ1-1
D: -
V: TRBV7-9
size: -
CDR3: CASSLGSREGDTEAFF
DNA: TGTGCCAGCAGCTTAGGAAGCCGGGAGGGGGACACTGAAGCTTTCTTT

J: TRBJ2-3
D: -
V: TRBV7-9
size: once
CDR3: CASSSAGQDTQYF
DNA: TGTGCCAGCAGCTCGGCAGGGCAAGATACGCAGTATTTT

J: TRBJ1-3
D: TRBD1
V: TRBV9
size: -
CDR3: CASSVGGGAGGSFGNTIYF
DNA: TGTGCCAGCAGCGTAGGCGGTGGGGCAGGGGGTTCTTTTGGGAACACCATATATTTT

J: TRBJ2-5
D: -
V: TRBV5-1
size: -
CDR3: CASSSSGEETQYF
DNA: TGCGCCAGCAGCTCCTCGGGAGAAGAGACCCAGTACTTC

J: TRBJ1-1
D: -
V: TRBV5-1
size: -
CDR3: CASSSGLLAFF
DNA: TGCGCCAGCAGCTCAGGTTTGCTGGCTTTCTTT

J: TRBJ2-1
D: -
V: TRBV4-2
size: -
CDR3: CASSHGDWSSYNEQFF
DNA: TGTGCCAGCAGCCATGGGGACTGGAGCTCCTACAATGAGCAGTTCTTC

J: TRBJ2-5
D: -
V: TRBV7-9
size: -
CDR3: CASSTLLGRETQYF
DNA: TGTGCCAGCAGCACCCTCTTGGGGAGAGAGACCCAGTACTTC

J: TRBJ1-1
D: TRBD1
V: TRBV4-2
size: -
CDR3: CASSQDPEAGGLMNTEAFF
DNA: TGTGCCAGCAGCCAAGACCCCGAGGCAGGGGGACTGATGAACACTGAAGCTTTCTTT

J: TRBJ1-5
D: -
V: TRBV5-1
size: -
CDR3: CASSLEGAGQPQHF
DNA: TGCGCCAGCAGCTTGGAAGGGGCTGGTCAGCCCCAGCATTTT

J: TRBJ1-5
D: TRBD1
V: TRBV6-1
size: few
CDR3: CASSEGYGQGGQPQHF
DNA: TGTGCCAGCAGTGAAGGCTACGGACAGGGAGGTCAGCCCCAGCATTTT

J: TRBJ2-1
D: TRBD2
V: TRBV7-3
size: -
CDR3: CASSSSGGNNEQFF
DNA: TGTGCCAGCAGCTCCTCCGGGGGGAATAATGAGCAGTTCTTC

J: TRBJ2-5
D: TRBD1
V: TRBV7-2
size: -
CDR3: CASSLNRGRETQYF
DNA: TGTGCCAGCAGCTTGAACAGGGGGAGGGAGACCCAGTACTTC

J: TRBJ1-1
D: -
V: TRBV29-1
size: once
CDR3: CSAAGGGTEAFF
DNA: TGCAGCGCGGCGGGGGGGGGAACTGAAGCTTTCTTT

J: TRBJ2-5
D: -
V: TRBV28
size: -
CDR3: CASSLSVRQETQYF
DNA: TGTGCCAGCAGTTTAAGCGTGAGACAAGAGACCCAGTACTTC

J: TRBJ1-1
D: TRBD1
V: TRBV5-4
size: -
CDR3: CASSWGTGGFKDTEAFF
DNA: TGTGCCAGCAGCTGGGGGACAGGGGGATTCAAGGACACTGAAGCTTTCTTT

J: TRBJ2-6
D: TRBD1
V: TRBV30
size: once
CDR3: CAWETGFGANVLTF
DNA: TGTGCCTGGGAGACAGGGTTCGGGGCCAACGTCCTGACTTTC

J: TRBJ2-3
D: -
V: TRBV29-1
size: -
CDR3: CSVSSGTSTDTQYF
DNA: TGCAGCGTTTCATCCGGGACTAGCACAGATACGCAGTATTTT

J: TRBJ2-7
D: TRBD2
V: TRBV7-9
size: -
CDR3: CASSPLLAGGYEQYF
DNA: TGTGCCAGCAGCCCCCTACTAGCGGGGGGCTACGAGCAGTACTTC

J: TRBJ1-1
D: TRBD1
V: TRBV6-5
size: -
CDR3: CASRSGQSNTEAFF
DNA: TGTGCCAGCAGGTCGGGACAGTCGAACACTGAAGCTTTCTTT

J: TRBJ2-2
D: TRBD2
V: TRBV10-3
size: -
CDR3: CAISELAGGTGELFF
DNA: TGTGCCATCAGTGAGTTAGCGGGGGGAACCGGGGAGCTGTTTTTT

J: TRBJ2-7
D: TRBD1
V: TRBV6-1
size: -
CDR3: CASSEVLDRGRGEQYF
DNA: TGTGCCAGCAGTGAAGTCCTAGACAGGGGACGTGGCGAGCAGTACTTC

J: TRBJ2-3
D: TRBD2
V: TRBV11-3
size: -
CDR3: CASSTKRTSGSADTQYF
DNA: TGTGCCAGCAGCACAAAACGGACTAGCGGGAGCGCAGATACGCAGTATTTT

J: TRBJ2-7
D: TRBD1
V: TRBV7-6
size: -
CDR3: CASSALQGAHEQYF
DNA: TGTGCCAGCAGCGCTTTACAGGGGGCTCACGAGCAGTACTTC

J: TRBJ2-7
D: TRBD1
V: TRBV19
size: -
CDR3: CASSPRTGVVYEQYF
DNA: TGTGCCAGTAGTCCTCGGACAGGGGTAGTTTACGAGCAGTACTTC

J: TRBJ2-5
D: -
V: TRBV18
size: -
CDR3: CASSTGYQETQYF
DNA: TGTGCCAGCTCCACAGGGTACCAAGAGACCCAGTACTTC

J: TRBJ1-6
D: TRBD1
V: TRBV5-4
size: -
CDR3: CASSSSGQANSPLHF
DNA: TGTGCCAGCAGCTCCTCGGGACAGGCTAATTCACCCCTCCACTTT

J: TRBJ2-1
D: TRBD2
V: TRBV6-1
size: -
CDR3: CASSESRLASGRDSYNEQFF
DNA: TGTGCCAGCAGTGAATCCCGCTTGGCTAGCGGGAGGGACTCCTACAATGAGCAGTTCTTC

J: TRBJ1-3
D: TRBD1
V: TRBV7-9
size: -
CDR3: CASSSTGVDTIYF
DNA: TGTGCCAGCAGTTCGACAGGGGTGGACACCATATATTTT

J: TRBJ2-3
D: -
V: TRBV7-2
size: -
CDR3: CASSFVTDTQYF
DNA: TGTGCCAGCAGCTTCGTCACAGATACGCAGTATTTT

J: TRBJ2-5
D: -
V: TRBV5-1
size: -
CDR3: CASSLGLGAETQYF
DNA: TGCGCCAGCAGCTTGGGCCTAGGTGCGGAGACCCAGTACTTC

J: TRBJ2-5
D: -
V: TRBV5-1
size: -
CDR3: CASSSGDLSEETQYF
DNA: TGCGCCAGCAGCTCAGGGGATTTATCGGAAGAGACCCAGTACTTC

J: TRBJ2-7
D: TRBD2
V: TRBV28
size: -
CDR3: CASSWTSAIYEQYF
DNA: TGTGCCAGCAGTTGGACTAGCGCCATCTACGAGCAGTACTTC

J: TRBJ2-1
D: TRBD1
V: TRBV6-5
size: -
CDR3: CASSPDRVHEQFF
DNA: TGTGCCAGCAGCCCCGACAGGGTCCATGAGCAGTTCTTC

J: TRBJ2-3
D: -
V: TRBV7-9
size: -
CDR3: CASSPQRYTDTQYF
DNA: TGTGCCAGCAGCCCACAGCGGTACACAGATACGCAGTATTTT

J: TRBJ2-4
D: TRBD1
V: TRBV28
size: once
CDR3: CASSPRDRGRFAKNIQYF
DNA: TGTGCCAGCAGTCCGCGGGACAGGGGGCGGTTTGCCAAAAACATTCAGTACTTC

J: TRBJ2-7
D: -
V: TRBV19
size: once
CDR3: CASSMVKGVAYEQYF
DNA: TGTGCCAGTAGTATGGTCAAGGGAGTGGCCTACGAGCAGTACTTC